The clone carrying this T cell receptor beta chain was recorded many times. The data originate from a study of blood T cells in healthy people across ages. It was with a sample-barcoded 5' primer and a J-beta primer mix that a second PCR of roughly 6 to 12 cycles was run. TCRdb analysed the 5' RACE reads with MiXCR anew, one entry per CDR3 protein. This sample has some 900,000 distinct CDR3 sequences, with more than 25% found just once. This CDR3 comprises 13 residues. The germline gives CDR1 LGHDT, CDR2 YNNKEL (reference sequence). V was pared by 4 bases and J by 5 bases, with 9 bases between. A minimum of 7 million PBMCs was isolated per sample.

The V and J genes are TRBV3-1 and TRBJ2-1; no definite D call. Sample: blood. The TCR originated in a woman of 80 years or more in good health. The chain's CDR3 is CASSRTQDNEQFF. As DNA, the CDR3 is TGTGCCAGCAGCCGCACCCAGGACAATGAGCAGTTCTTC.